Following are 31 T cell receptor beta chains from one sample sequenced in a study of OX40 agonist ivuxolimab in advanced cancers. Sequencing was performed with immunoSEQ multiplex PCR; in TCRdb, only in-frame clones are kept and a portion is missing. The table includes around 57,000 clones, approximately 90% detected once. Sequenced material: CD4+ or CD8+ T cells sorted from blood, taken in a trial of the OX40 agonist ivuxolimab. These receptors all stem from an adult with an advanced solid tumor such as melanoma, head and neck, liver or kidney cancer.

The chain recombines TRBV6-6 with TRBJ2-7, with D hard to call. The ends were cut back, 3 bases at V and 3 bases at J, with 9 bases in the middle. CDR3 length equals 13 residues. From germline, CDR1 is MNHNY and CDR2 SVGAGI (reference sequence). The chain's CDR3 is CASSYEDRYEQYF. The CDR3 DNA follows: TGTGCCAGCAGTTATGAGGACCGCTACGAGCAGTACTTC.

This clone was counted a few times. The rearrangement joins TRBV6-6 to TRBJ2-5, with D unresolved. V lost 0 bases, J lost 2 bases, and 1 base lay in between. This CDR3 region has 12 residues. Looked up from germline, CDR1 is MNHNY and CDR2 is SVGAGI (reference sequence). The CDR3 region has the DNA TGTGCCAGCAGTTACTCTCAAGAGACCCAGTACTTC. Protein product: CASSYSQETQYF.

The rearrangement uses TRBV29-1 and TRBJ2-1, with TRBD2 identical over 9 bases. V lost 4 bases and J lost 5; bases outside the gene matches: 3. CDR3 length: 13 amino acids. The V gene's germline CDR1 is SQVTM and CDR2 ANQGSEA. CDR3 amino acids: CSVVLAGHNEQFF. The CDR3 DNA is TGCAGCGTTGTGCTAGCGGGACACAATGAGCAGTTCTTC.

This chain connects TRBV11-2 to TRBJ1-1; D gene uncertain. The V and J ends lost 0 bases and 5 bases respectively, with 7 bases between them. Germline values: CDR1 SGHAT, CDR2 FQNNGV. This CDR3 region has 13 residues. CDR3 sequence: CASSLELGTEAFF. The CDR3 nucleotides read TGTGCCAGCAGCTTAGAGCTGGGGACTGAAGCTTTCTTT.

Only one count was recorded for this clone. V is TRBV4-1 and J is TRBJ2-5; 8 bases are a match to TRBD1. The V and J ends lost 3 bases and 3 bases, in that order; junction bases with no gene match: 3. CDR3 length equals 14 residues. The germline CDR1 and CDR2 sequences are MGHRA and YSYEKL. CDR3 amino acids: CASSQTGAKETQYF. For the CDR3, the DNA is TGCGCCAGCAGCCAGACAGGGGCGAAAGAGACCCAGTACTTC.

The chain couples TRBV7-2 to TRBJ2-1, with TRBD2 as a possible D gene (7 bases). V was clipped by 4 bases and J by 8 bases, with 24 bases between them. Germline V gene data show CDR1 as SGHTA and CDR2 as FQGNSA. The CDR3 length is 17 residues. Written as DNA, the CDR3 is TGTGCCAGCAGCTCTGCATCCGGCGGACTAGAGGGGGATGAGCAGTTCTTC. It is translated as CASSSASGGLEGDEQFF.

The chain links TRBV7-9 to TRBJ2-1, with D possibly matching TRBD2 (6 bases). The ends were cut back, 1 base at V and 0 bases at J, with 13 bases in the middle. In germline, CDR1 is SEHNR, CDR2 FQNEAQ (reference sequence). The CDR3 runs to 17 residues. CDR3: CASSLVLAFSSYNEQFF. CDR3 coding DNA: TGTGCCAGCAGCTTAGTACTAGCCTTTAGCTCCTACAATGAGCAGTTCTTC.

This chain uses TRBV14 with TRBJ2-3, with TRBD1 matching 8 bases. CDR1 is SGHDN, CDR2 FVKESK, per germline. CDR3 size: 15 residues. The junction had 6 bases not matched to a gene; V was cut back by 2 bases and J by 5 bases. This CDR3 reads CASSQFTGGVDTQYF. The CDR3 DNA reads as TGTGCCAGCAGCCAATTCACAGGGGGAGTAGATACGCAGTATTTT.

The V gene is TRBV30, the J gene TRBJ1-5, with a possible D match to TRBD1 (5 bases). This CDR3 is built from 13 residues. The ends were cut back, 1 base at V and 3 bases at J, with 7 bases in the middle. The V gene's germline CDR1 is GTSNPN and CDR2 SVGIG (reference sequence). CDR3 protein: CAWSEQDNQPQHF. As DNA, the CDR3 is TGTGCCTGGAGTGAACAGGACAATCAGCCCCAGCATTTT.

This chain uses TRBV4-1 with TRBJ1-3; 8 nucleotides match TRBD1. The CDR3 runs 14 residues. Trimming at V came to 2 bases and at J to 7 bases, leaving 4 bases not matched to a gene. Germline CDR1 is MGHRA and CDR2 is YSYEKL. CDR3 nucleotide sequence: TGCGCCAGCAGCCAACAGGGGGCAATGAACACCATATATTTT. Amino acids: CASSQQGAMNTIYF.

This clone was found a few times. This chain uses TRBV7-9 with TRBJ2-3; D is unclear. Trimming left V 4 bases short and J 2 bases short, with 4 bases between. The germline V gene has CDR1 SEHNR and CDR2 FQNEAQ (reference sequence). The CDR3 length is 12 residues. Written as DNA, the CDR3 is TGTGCCAGCAGCTCGTTCACAGATACGCAGTATTTT. Translating gives CASSSFTDTQYF.

The gene calls are TRBV11-1 and TRBJ1-6; D not resolved. Trimming pared 5 bases from V and 2 bases from J, leaving 7 bases between. CDR1 and CDR2 from the germline V gene are SGHAT and FQDESV (reference sequence). This CDR3 has 14 residues. Written as DNA, the CDR3 is TGTGCCAGCAGCCCCGAGACCTATAATTCACCCCTCCACTTT. Its translation: CASSPETYNSPLHF.

This chain connects TRBV6-1 to TRBJ1-1; unclear D gene. The V gene's germline CDR1 is MNHNS and CDR2 SASEGT. Trimming took 5 bases from V and 1 from J, leaving 11 bases between them. The CDR3 is made up of 14 amino acids. The CDR3 coding sequence is TGTGCCAGCAGTCCCCTTACAGAGAACACTGAAGCTTTCTTT. Its translation: CASSPLTENTEAFF.

The rearrangement uses TRBV28 and TRBJ1-5; 8 bases are a match to TRBD1. Germline values: CDR1 MDHEN, CDR2 SYDVKM. CDR3 length: 16 amino acids. Trimming removed 2 bases from V and 6 bases from J; junction bases left unmatched: 9. The CDR3, as DNA: TGTGCCAGCAGTTTACAGGGGGCGGAAGGAATTCAGCCCCAGCATTTT. This sequence encodes CASSLQGAEGIQPQHF.

This clone was seen a single time. V gene TRBV7-9 combines with J gene TRBJ1-2; D remains ambiguous. V was trimmed by 5 bases and J by 2 bases, leaving 9 bases between them. The length of the CDR3 is 13 residues. Germline-derived CDR1 and CDR2 are SEHNR and FQNEAQ (reference sequence). Here the CDR3 reads CASSPILNYGYTF. As DNA, the CDR3 is TGTGCCAGCAGCCCCATACTAAACTATGGCTACACCTTC.

This chain links TRBV4-3 with TRBJ2-1, with 8 bases fitting TRBD2. From germline, CDR1 is LGHNA and CDR2 YSLEER. This CDR3 comprises 16 residues. Germline trimming cut 6 bases from V and 8 bases from J; bases unmatched to any gene: 15. The CDR3 here is CASRPEDGGVFDEQFF. DNA for the CDR3: TGCGCCAGCAGACCCGAGGACGGGGGGGTATTCGATGAGCAGTTCTTC.

V and J are TRBV11-2 and TRBJ2-1; TRBD2 matches 9 bases. There are 16 residues in the CDR3. Germline V lookup: CDR1 SGHAT, CDR2 FQNNGV. V dropped 5 bases and J dropped 10; count of bases not matched to a gene: 15. The CDR3 DNA reads as TGTGCCAGCAGCCAATCTATAGCGGGAGCCTTTATGGAGCAGTTCTTC. Amino acid sequence: CASSQSIAGAFMEQFF.

This sequence joins TRBV7-8 and TRBJ2-5; D remains ambiguous. This CDR3 contains 15 residues. Germline V lookup: CDR1 SGHVS, CDR2 FQNEAQ. The V and J ends lost 10 bases and 4 bases respectively, with 22 bases between them. The CDR3 loop is CATTRYLLPGETQYF. In DNA form, the CDR3 reads TGTGCCACCACCCGATACTTATTACCGGGAGAGACCCAGTACTTC.

V gene TRBV6-5 combines with J gene TRBJ2-7, with 11 bases matching TRBD2. Trimming took 4 bases from V and 7 from J; bases not matched to a gene: 6. Germline CDR1 MNHEY, CDR2 SVGAGI. This CDR3 region has 14 residues. CDR3 nucleotides: TGTGCCAGCAGTTTTAGCGGGGGGGCCGGGGAGCAGTACTTC. Translation: CASSFSGGAGEQYF.

This clone was seen just once. The chain links TRBV25-1 to TRBJ1-1; D is undetermined. CDR3 length: 14 residues. Germline V gene lookup returns CDR1 MGHDK and CDR2 SYGVNS. V lost 8 bases and J lost 1, with 14 bases in between. CDR3 in amino acids: CASGSSEGNTEAFF. The CDR3 nucleotides read TGTGCCAGCGGGTCTAGTGAGGGGAACACTGAAGCTTTCTTT. The full variable domain, with the rest looked up from reference TRBV25-1 and TRBJ1-1, is EADIYQTPRYLVIGTGKKITLECSQTMGHDKMYWYQQDPGMELHLIHYSYGVNSTEKGDLSSESTVSRIRTEHFPLTLESARPSHTSQYLCASGSSEGNTEAFFGQGTRLTVV.

This sequence joins TRBV6-5 and TRBJ2-1; D perhaps matches TRBD2 (6 bases). The germline V gene has CDR1 MNHEY and CDR2 SVGAGI. V was pared by 4 bases and J by 4 bases, with 14 bases between. CDR3 size: 15 residues. The CDR3 here is CASSLVHSGYNEQFF. In DNA, the CDR3 is TGTGCCAGCAGTTTGGTTCATAGCGGTTACAATGAGCAGTTCTTC.

The rearrangement links TRBV2 to TRBJ2-7; 7 nucleotides line up with TRBD1. Germline CDR1 and CDR2: SNHLY and FYNNEI. The CDR3 is 14 amino acids. V dropped 9 bases and J dropped 6; count of bases not matched to a gene: 14. CDR3 in amino acids: CASDHRQGTREQYF. CDR3 sequence (DNA): TGTGCCAGTGACCACCGACAGGGCACTCGCGAGCAGTACTTC.

There are a few counts of this clone. This chain joins TRBV28 and TRBJ1-2; D unclear. The CDR3 covers 14 residues. CDR1 and CDR2 from the germline V gene are MDHEN and SYDVKM. V shed 7 bases and J shed 4 bases, with 16 bases lying between them. CDR3 in DNA: TGTGCCAGCACCCCTTTGGGGTCAGGCTATGGCTACACCTTC. It is translated as CASTPLGSGYGYTF.

The chain carries TRBV4-2 and TRBJ2-7; TRBD2 agrees at 7 bases. The CDR3 runs to 16 residues. Trimming at V came to 0 bases and at J to 2 bases, leaving 7 bases not matched to a gene. Germline CDR1 reads LGHNA; CDR2 reads YNFKEQ. In nucleotides, the CDR3 is TGTGCCAGCAGCCAAGATCTGGCTAGCGGTGCCTACGAGCAGTACGTC. Translation gives CASSQDLASGAYEQYV.

V and J are TRBV5-1 and TRBJ2-7; D tentatively reads TRBD1 or TRBD2 (6 bases each). V lost 1 base to trimming and J lost 3 bases, with 14 bases between them. From germline, CDR1 is SGHRS and CDR2 YFSETQ. This CDR3 comprises 15 residues. CDR3 residues: CASSLKGGPNYEQYF. CDR3 DNA: TGCGCCAGCAGCTTGAAGGGGGGCCCGAACTACGAGCAGTACTTC.

This sequence joins TRBV30 and TRBJ1-2; tentatively, D is TRBD1 (5 bases). CDR3 length equals 13 residues. Per the germline V gene, CDR1 is GTSNPN and CDR2 is SVGIG (reference sequence). V was trimmed by 2 bases and J by 9 bases, leaving 16 bases between them. CDR3 sequence: CAWSQSTAGRYTF. CDR3 DNA: TGTGCCTGGAGTCAGTCGACAGCGGGTCGCTACACCTTC.

The chain recombines TRBV5-4 with TRBJ2-2, with D unresolved. The CDR3 spans 15 residues. CDR1 SGHNT and CDR2 YYREEE come from the germline V gene (reference sequence). The germline V and J ends were trimmed by 1 base and 3 bases, with 10 bases remaining between them. The CDR3 bases are TGTGCCAGCAGCTTGAAGTTCTGGGACACCGGGGAGCTGTTTTTT. Its translation: CASSLKFWDTGELFF.

The J gene is TRBJ2-5, the V gene TRBV9, with TRBD2 matching over 8 bases. This CDR3 is 14 amino acids long. V dropped 0 bases and J dropped 5; count of bases not matched to a gene: 3. Germline-derived CDR1 and CDR2 are SGDLS and YYNGEE. Here the CDR3 reads CASSVVGGVETQYF. For the CDR3, the DNA is TGTGCCAGCAGCGTAGTCGGGGGGGTTGAGACCCAGTACTTC.

The V gene is TRBV30, the J gene TRBJ2-7, with D perhaps matching TRBD1 or TRBD2 (5 bases each). CDR3 length equals 12 residues. From germline, CDR1 is GTSNPN and CDR2 SVGIG (reference sequence). Trimming left V 0 bases short and J 3 bases short, with 6 bases between. The DNA for the CDR3 is TGTGCCTGGAGTGTGGGGGTCTACGAGCAGTACGTC. This translates into CAWSVGVYEQYV.

The chain is built from TRBV28 and TRBJ1-1, with unresolved D. V gave up 5 bases and J gave up 7 bases, with 8 bases separating them. The length of the CDR3 is 11 residues. Germline CDR1 and CDR2: MDHEN and SYDVKM. The CDR3 nucleotides are TGTGCCAGCAGTCCTGACCGTGAAGCTTTCTTT. It encodes CASSPDREAFF.

V is TRBV7-9 and J is TRBJ1-2; 8 bases line up with TRBD1. Germline CDR1 reads SEHNR; CDR2 reads FQNEAQ (reference sequence). The length of the CDR3 is 16 residues. Unmatched junction bases numbered 17, after V lost 6 bases and J lost 8 bases. For the CDR3, the DNA is TGTGCCAGCAGTCAAACCAGGGGGCCCCCTCCGGGAGGCTACACCTTC. Translated: CASSQTRGPPPGGYTF.